These 21 T cell receptor beta chains originate from one sample sequenced in a study of T cells in Graves' hyperthyroidism and ophthalmopathy. Authors of the study amplified TCR beta CDR3 regions from RNA transcripts. With the HTBI primer set, the TCR CDR3 went through a first round of RT-PCR. TCRdb itself ran the multiplex PCR reads through MiXCR, one entry per CDR3 protein. The sample holds approximately 640,000 distinct CDR3 sequences, 15% to 20% seen once. The sequenced material came from blood. These receptors were collected from a man over 45 with Graves' hyperthyroidism.

This clonotype was counted many times. V usage is TRBV12-3 or TRBV12-4 and J usage is TRBJ1-5, with TRBD1 matching 7 bases. The CDR3 length is 14 residues. J lost 1 base, V lost 7 bases, and 4 bases had no gene match. For the CDR3, the DNA is TGTGCCAGCAAGCCAGGGGGAAGCAATCAGCCCCAGCATTTT. It translates to CASKPGGSNQPQHF.

The chain recombines TRBV6-1 with TRBJ2-3, with TRBD2 as a possible D gene (7 bases). This CDR3 is built from 16 residues. Germline V lookup: CDR1 MNHNS, CDR2 SASEGT. V was clipped by 6 bases and J by 4 bases, with 20 bases between them. In nucleotides, the CDR3 is TGTGCCAGCAGAAAAAATGGGGGGGCCGTGGCAGATACGCAGTATTTT. Amino acids: CASRKNGGAVADTQYF.

This clonotype was found a few times. J is TRBJ2-2 and V is TRBV7-2; 8 nucleotides agree with TRBD2. CDR3 length: 16 residues. Germline V gene lookup returns CDR1 SGHTA and CDR2 FQGNSA. Trimming cost V 5 bases and J 7 bases; bases outside gene matches: 12. The CDR3 loop is CASSLLGSGNIGELFF. The CDR3 bases are TGTGCCAGCAGCCTCCTGGGTAGCGGGAATATCGGGGAGCTGTTTTTT. Using reference TRBV7-2 and TRBJ2-2 for the parts outside the CDR3, the full variable domain is GAGVSQSPSNKVTEKGKDVELRCDPISGHTALYWYRQSLGQGLEFLIYFQGNSAPDKSGLPSDRFSAERTGGSVSTLTIQRTQQEDSAVYLCASSLLGSGNIGELFFGEGSRLTVL.

V and J are TRBV11-2 and TRBJ2-1; TRBD2 matches 11 bases. Looked up from germline, CDR1 is SGHAT and CDR2 is FQNNGV. The trim removed 2 bases at V and 15 bases at J, leaving 6 bases unmatched. CDR3 length: 13 amino acids. CDR3 coding DNA: TGTGCCAGCAGCTTACCACTAGCGGGAGACCCGTTCTTC. Protein product: CASSLPLAGDPFF.

Many counts were recorded for this clonotype. The chain joins TRBV7-2 to TRBJ1-6, with 7 bases matching TRBD1. Trimming cost V 2 bases and J 9 bases; bases outside gene matches: 7. Germline V gene lookup returns CDR1 SGHTA and CDR2 FQGNSA. The CDR3 runs to 15 residues. The CDR3 spells CASSLSPDRASPLHF. CDR3 sequence (DNA): TGTGCCAGCAGCTTAAGCCCCGACAGGGCTTCACCCCTCCACTTT.

As concerns this clonotype: A read error may explain this, as a much larger clone is one base away. This likely comes from a read error, as the CDR3 has no conserved phenylalanine or tryptophan at its end. J is TRBJ2-1 and V is TRBV7-8, with 10 bases matching TRBD1. V was clipped by 5 bases and J by 7 bases; unmatched bases: 11. This CDR3 contains 16 residues. CDR1 and CDR2 (germline): SGHVS, FQNEAQ. CDR3 in amino acids: CASSPKAGQGRNEQFC. The CDR3 DNA reads as TGTGCCAGCAGCCCAAAAGCGGGACAGGGGAGAAATGAGCAGTTCTGC.

The chain joins TRBV27 to TRBJ2-1; D is possibly TRBD2 (5 bases). Between the trimmed V and J ends, which lost 5 bases and 2 bases, there was a span of 13 bases. Germline CDR1 reads MNHEY; CDR2 reads SMNVEV (reference sequence). CDR3 size: 15 residues. The CDR3 nucleotides read TGTGCCAGCAGTCCGAGGGTGGGTACCTACAATGAGCAGTTCTTC. Its protein product is CASSPRVGTYNEQFF.

This clonotype was detected a few times. The V gene is TRBV28, the J gene TRBJ2-6; TRBD2 agrees at 7 bases. V shed 7 bases, J shed 1 base, and the junction held 4 bases outside the gene matches. The CDR3 is made up of 15 amino acids. In germline, CDR1 is MDHEN, CDR2 SYDVKM. CDR3: CASTNGGSGANVLTF. The CDR3 DNA follows: TGTGCCAGCACAAACGGGGGGTCTGGGGCCAACGTCCTGACTTTC.

The chain joins TRBV18 to TRBJ2-1; TRBD1 matches 8 bases. With 4 bases clipped from V and 6 bases from J, the junction kept 5 bases outside the gene matches. Germline assignment: CDR1 KGHSH and CDR2 LQKENI. There are 14 residues in the CDR3. The CDR3 sequence: CASSQGQEINEQFF. CDR3 DNA sequence: TGTGCCAGCTCACAGGGACAGGAGATCAATGAGCAGTTCTTC.

Ten or more counts support this clonotype. The rearrangement uses TRBV10-3 and TRBJ2-6, with TRBD1 identical over 11 bases. V gave up 0 bases and J gave up 4 bases; unmatched junction bases: 8. Looked up from germline, CDR1 is ENHRY and CDR2 is SYGVKD. This CDR3 is built from 19 residues. CDR3 sequence: CAISESPGQGANGANVLTF. The CDR3 DNA follows: TGTGCCATCAGTGAGTCTCCCGGACAGGGGGCGAACGGGGCCAACGTCCTGACTTTC.

The rearrangement joins TRBV6-5 to TRBJ1-2; possibly TRBD1 for D (5 bases). This CDR3 has 15 amino acids. Trimming pared 0 bases from V and 3 bases from J, leaving 11 bases between. Germline CDR1 MNHEY, CDR2 SVGAGI. The CDR3 coding sequence is TGTGCCAGCAGTTACTCGAATCGAGGGGACTATGGCTACACCTTC. This codes for CASSYSNRGDYGYTF.

This clonotype was seen many times. V and J are TRBV2 and TRBJ2-3; D may be TRBD2 (6 bases). Germline values: CDR1 SNHLY, CDR2 FYNNEI. The CDR3 has 14 amino acids. The germline V and J ends were trimmed by 7 bases and 0 bases, with 11 bases remaining between them. The CDR3 nucleotides are TGTGCCAGCATCCTAGCGTGGAGCACAGATACGCAGTATTTT. Translation: CASILAWSTDTQYF.

This clonotype has at least ten counts. This chain connects TRBV2 to TRBJ2-5; unclear D gene. The germline CDR1 and CDR2 sequences are SNHLY and FYNNEI. V was cut by 4 bases and J by 0 bases, with 9 bases left in between. This CDR3 is 14 amino acids long. This CDR3 is CASSGMVYQETQYF. The CDR3 DNA is TGTGCCAGCAGTGGAATGGTGTACCAAGAGACCCAGTACTTC.

V and J are TRBV10-1 and TRBJ2-1, with TRBD2 as a possible D gene (5 bases). Germline V gene data show CDR1 as WNHNN and CDR2 as SYGVQD (reference sequence). There are 15 residues in the CDR3. V lost 8 bases to trimming and J lost 2 bases, with 16 bases between them. The CDR3 loop reads CASSKDSKTYNEQFF. The CDR3 coding sequence is TGCGCCAGCTCAAAGGACTCAAAAACCTACAATGAGCAGTTCTTC.

This clonotype was picked up many times. This chain uses TRBV27 with TRBJ2-7; 15 nucleotides match TRBD2. The CDR3 is 14 residues long. In germline, CDR1 is MNHEY, CDR2 SMNVEV (reference sequence). V shed 4 bases, J shed 7 bases, and the junction held 2 bases outside the gene matches. The CDR3 DNA reads TGTGCCAGCAGTTACGGGACTAGCGGGAGGGAGCAGTACTTC. Protein sequence: CASSYGTSGREQYF.

This clonotype was seen at least ten times. The chain employs TRBV24-1 and TRBJ2-2, with unresolved D. V gave up 0 bases and J gave up 1 base, with 5 bases separating them. The CDR3 is made up of 15 amino acids. CDR1 and CDR2 from the germline V gene are KGHDR and SFDVKD. CDR3 in amino acids: CATSDLRENTGELFF. The CDR3 bases are TGTGCCACCAGTGATTTGAGGGAGAACACCGGGGAGCTGTTTTTT.

This clonotype was picked up many times. V usage is TRBV7-9 and J usage is TRBJ2-7, with a possible D match to TRBD2 (6 bases). The germline V gene encodes CDR1 SEHNR and CDR2 FQNEAQ (reference sequence). The CDR3 extends over 15 amino acids. Trimming removed 5 bases at V and 1 base at J, with 15 bases between. The CDR3: CASSHLAEPSYEQYF. DNA of the CDR3: TGTGCCAGCAGCCACTTAGCGGAGCCTTCCTACGAGCAGTACTTC.

This clonotype was seen a few times. The V call is TRBV18, the J call TRBJ2-3; tentatively, D is TRBD1 (6 bases). This CDR3 has 13 residues. The V end was cut by 6 bases, the J end by 3 bases, with 10 bases between. Germline V lookup: CDR1 KGHSH, CDR2 LQKENI. For the CDR3, the DNA is TGTGCCAGCTCGCAGGGGACAACAGATACGCAGTATTTT. This gives the protein CASSQGTTDTQYF.

This clonotype was detected a few times. This chain joins TRBV28 and TRBJ2-5; D assignment may be TRBD1 or TRBD2 (5 bases each). Looked up from germline, CDR1 is MDHEN and CDR2 is SYDVKM. The CDR3 has 15 residues. V was trimmed by 4 bases and J by 2 bases, leaving 14 bases between them. The DNA for the CDR3 is TGTGCCAGCAGTTCAACCGGGACGACACAAGAGACCCAGTACTTC. As protein: CASSSTGTTQETQYF.

This clonotype has at least ten counts. This chain joins TRBV18 and TRBJ2-7, with 10 bases matching TRBD2. Germline V CDR1 and CDR2: KGHSH, LQKENI. V shed 3 bases and J 2 bases; nucleotides not matched to a gene: 4. This CDR3 region has 15 residues. The CDR3 sequence: CASSPGAGGTYEQYF. CDR3 nucleotide sequence: TGTGCCAGCTCACCGGGAGCGGGAGGGACCTACGAGCAGTACTTC.

This clonotype was detected ten times or more. Written as DNA, the CDR3 is TGTGCCAGCAGGCGAGACAGGAATAATTCACCCCTCCACTTT. This sequence encodes CASRRDRNNSPLHF. V and J are TRBV28 and TRBJ1-6; D is possibly TRBD1 (6 bases). CDR1 MDHEN and CDR2 SYDVKM come from the germline V gene. Trimming left V 6 bases short and J 5 bases short, with 11 bases between. There are 14 residues in the CDR3. Complete variable domain (other parts from reference TRBV28 and TRBJ1-6): DVKVTQSSRYLVKRTGEKVFLECVQDMDHENMFWYRQDPGLGLRLIYFSYDVKMKEKGDIPEGYSVSREKKERFSLILESASTNQTSMYLCASRRDRNNSPLHFGNGTRLTVT.